Listed below are T cell receptor beta chains from one sample, sequenced in a study of T cells after yellow fever vaccination. Via MiXCR, TCRdb re-called the 5' RACE reads, giving one row per CDR3 protein. The sample yields 150,000 to 200,000 distinct CDR3 sequences, around 7.3% seen once. The sample here was CD4+ T cells sorted from PBMCs, taken 5 to 6 days after the first yellow fever vaccination. These receptors originate from a man aged 18 to 29 who received the YFV17D yellow fever vaccine. The CDR3 runs from the conserved cysteine through the conserved F or W. A D gene is named only where the DNA matches it firmly. A row's size may be missing; if present it is once, few, many or a size class.

J gene: TRBJ2-7
D gene: TRBD2
V gene: TRBV20-1
clone size: many
CDR3 protein: CSTRLAGGRLDEQYF
CDR3 DNA: TGCAGTACCCGACTAGCGGGGGGGCGTTTGGACGAGCAGTACTTC

J gene: TRBJ2-5
D gene: TRBD2
V gene: TRBV7-3
clone size: -
CDR3 protein: CASSFRGGGQETQYF
CDR3 DNA: TGTGCCAGCAGTTTTCGCGGGGGGGGTCAGGAGACCCAGTACTTC

J gene: TRBJ1-1
D gene: TRBD1
V gene: TRBV7-8
clone size: many
CDR3 protein: CASSTGTGGTEAFF
CDR3 DNA: TGTGCCAGCAGCACTGGGACAGGGGGTACTGAAGCTTTCTTT

J gene: TRBJ2-5
D gene: -
V gene: TRBV2
clone size: -
CDR3 protein: CASSEAPAGVETQYF
CDR3 DNA: TGTGCCAGCAGTGAAGCGCCAGCCGGGGTGGAGACCCAGTACTTC

J gene: TRBJ2-6
D gene: -
V gene: TRBV14
clone size: -
CDR3 protein: CASSQGWAGSGANVLTF
CDR3 DNA: TGTGCCAGCAGCCAAGGGTGGGCCGGCTCTGGGGCCAACGTCCTGACTTTC

J gene: TRBJ1-5
D gene: TRBD1
V gene: TRBV18
clone size: few
CDR3 protein: CASSRTGSEPQHF
CDR3 DNA: TGTGCCAGCTCCCGGACAGGGAGTGAGCCCCAGCATTTT

J gene: TRBJ2-4
D gene: -
V gene: TRBV5-1
clone size: many
CDR3 protein: CASSSAGQQDIQYF
CDR3 DNA: TGCGCCAGCAGCTCGGCGGGGCAGCAGGACATTCAGTACTTC

J gene: TRBJ1-1
D gene: -
V gene: TRBV5-1
clone size: few
CDR3 protein: CASSGQNTEAFF
CDR3 DNA: TGCGCCAGCAGCGGACAGAACACTGAAGCTTTCTTT

J gene: TRBJ1-4
D gene: TRBD1
V gene: TRBV4-2
clone size: many
CDR3 protein: CASSQRGTGGEKLFF
CDR3 DNA: TGTGCCAGCAGCCAAAGGGGGACAGGGGGCGAAAAACTGTTTTTT

J gene: TRBJ2-2
D gene: -
V gene: TRBV12-3/TRBV12-4
clone size: many
CDR3 protein: CASSPTGRAGELFF
CDR3 DNA: TGTGCCAGCAGCCCCACAGGGCGAGCCGGGGAGCTGTTTTTT

J gene: TRBJ2-2
D gene: -
V gene: TRBV5-1
clone size: -
CDR3 protein: CASSLLERDTGELFF
CDR3 DNA: TGCGCCAGCAGCTTGCTTGAAAGGGACACCGGGGAGCTGTTTTTT

J gene: TRBJ1-2
D gene: -
V gene: TRBV11-2
clone size: few
CDR3 protein: CASSLFSGALGVGYGYTF
CDR3 DNA: TGTGCCAGCAGCTTATTCTCGGGGGCCTTAGGGGTCGGGTATGGCTACACCTTC